The T cell receptor (beta chain) under discussion was sequenced for a study of blood T cell repertoires in COVID-19. Method: immunoSEQ multiplex PCR; TCRdb's copy keeps in-frame clones and lacks some. The table includes approximately 58,000 clones, around 90% detected once. The J segment lost 0 bases and the V segment lost 4 bases, leaving 9 bases of the junction unmatched. Germline values: CDR1 SGHRS, CDR2 YFSETQ. The length of the CDR3 is 16 residues. The receptor's source is a woman aged 80 or over with active COVID-19. J is TRBJ2-5 and V is TRBV5-1, with TRBD2 matching over 7 bases. The sequenced material came from peripheral blood. The chain's CDR3 is CASSPSGAGNQETQYF. The CDR3 DNA sequence: TGCGCCAGCAGCCCCAGCGGGGCGGGCAACCAAGAGACCCAGTACTTC.